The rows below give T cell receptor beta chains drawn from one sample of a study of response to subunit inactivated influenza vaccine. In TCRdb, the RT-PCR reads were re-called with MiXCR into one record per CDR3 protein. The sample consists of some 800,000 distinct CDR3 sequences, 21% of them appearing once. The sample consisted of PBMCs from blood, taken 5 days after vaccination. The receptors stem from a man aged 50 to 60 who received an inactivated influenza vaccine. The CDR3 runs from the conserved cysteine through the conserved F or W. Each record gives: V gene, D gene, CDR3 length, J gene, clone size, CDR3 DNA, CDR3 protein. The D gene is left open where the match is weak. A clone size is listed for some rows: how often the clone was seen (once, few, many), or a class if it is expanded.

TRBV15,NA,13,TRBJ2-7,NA,TGTGCCACCAGCAGCAGAATAGCCTACGAGCAGTACTTC,CATSSRIAYEQYF
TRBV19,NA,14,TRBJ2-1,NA,TGTGCCAGTAGTGGCCGAGACTACTACAATGAGCAGTTCTTC,CASSGRDYYNEQFF
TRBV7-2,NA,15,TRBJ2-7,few,TGTGCCAGCAGCTTAGCGCCGACCTCTCGGGACGAGCAGTACTTC,CASSLAPTSRDEQYF
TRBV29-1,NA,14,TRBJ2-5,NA,TGCAGCGTTGAATTCCCGGGACTTCAAGAGACCCAGTACTTC,CSVEFPGLQETQYF
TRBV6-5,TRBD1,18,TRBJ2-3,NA,TGTGCCAGCAGTTACTACGGGGGACAGGGGGCGGCCACAGATACGCAGTATTTT,CASSYYGGQGAATDTQYF
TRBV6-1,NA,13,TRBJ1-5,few,TGTGCCAGCAGCCCCCGGGGGGACCAGCCCCAGCATTTT,CASSPRGDQPQHF
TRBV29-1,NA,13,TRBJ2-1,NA,TGCAGCGTTGAAGAGCCCAGGGCGAATGAGCAGTTCTTC,CSVEEPRANEQFF
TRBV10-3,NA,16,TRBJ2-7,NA,TGTGCCATCAGTGAGCGGTCAGGTTCCAGATCCTACGAGCAGTACTTC,CAISERSGSRSYEQYF
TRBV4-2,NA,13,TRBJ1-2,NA,TGTGCCAGCAGCCAAGTGCAAGGCGGCGGCTACACCTTC,CASSQVQGGGYTF
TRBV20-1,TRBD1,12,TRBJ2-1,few,TGCAGTGCTCAAAGGGGGCTCAATGAGCAGTTCTTC,CSAQRGLNEQFF
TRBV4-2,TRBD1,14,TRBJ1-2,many,TGTGCCAGCAGCCATACGGGGACAGACTATGGCTACACCTTC,CASSHTGTDYGYTF
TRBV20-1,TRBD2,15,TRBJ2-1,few,TGCAGTGCTACGACTAGCGGGGGGGCAGTTTATGAGCAGTTCTTC,CSATTSGGAVYEQFF
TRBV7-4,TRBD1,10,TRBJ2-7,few,TGTGCCAGCAGCCCGGGACAGGGAGGTTTC,CASSPGQGGF
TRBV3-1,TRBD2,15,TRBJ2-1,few,TGTGCCAGCAGCCAAGGGACTAGGATCCCGAATGAGCAGTTCTTC,CASSQGTRIPNEQFF
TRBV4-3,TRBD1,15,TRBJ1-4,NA,TGCGCCAGCAGCCAAGACGGGACAGGAGATGAAAAACTGTTTTTT,CASSQDGTGDEKLFF
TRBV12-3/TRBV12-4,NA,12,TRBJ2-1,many,TGTGCCAGCAGGAATCCTATGGGTGAGCAGTTCTTC,CASRNPMGEQFF
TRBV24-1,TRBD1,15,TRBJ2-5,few,TGTGCCACCAGTGATTCCCCGGACAGGAAAGAGACCCAGTACTTC,CATSDSPDRKETQYF
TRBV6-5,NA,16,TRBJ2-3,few,TGTGCCAGCAGTTACGCGCTGGGCGGAGACACAGATACGCAGTATTTT,CASSYALGGDTDTQYF
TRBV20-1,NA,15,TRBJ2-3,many,TGCAGTGCTCGGGACGGAGGGGTCCCCACAGATACGCAGTATTTT,CSARDGGVPTDTQYF
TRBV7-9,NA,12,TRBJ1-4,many,TGTGCCAGCAGCTTTATTGTAGAAAAACTGTTTTTT,CASSFIVEKLFF
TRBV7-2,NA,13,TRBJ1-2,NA,TGTGCCAGCAGCTTACTAGGGAGTTATGGCTACACCTTC,CASSLLGSYGYTF
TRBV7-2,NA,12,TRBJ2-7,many,TGTGCCAGCAGTTCACAGGGTTACGAGCAGTACTTC,CASSSQGYEQYF
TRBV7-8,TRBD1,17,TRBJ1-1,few,TGTGCCAGCAGCTTGGTAGGGGGCGCAGGGGCGAACACTGAAGCTTTCTTT,CASSLVGGAGANTEAFF
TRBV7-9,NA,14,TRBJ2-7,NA,TGTGCCAGCAGCCACCGACAGGACTCCTACGAGCAGTACTTC,CASSHRQDSYEQYF
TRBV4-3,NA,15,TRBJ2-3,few,TGCGCCAGCAGCCAAGACGGCCGTAGCACAGATACGCAGTATTTT,CASSQDGRSTDTQYF
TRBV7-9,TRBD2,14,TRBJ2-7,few,TGTGCCAGCAGCTCCCAGCCCCTAGCGGAAGAGCAGTACTTC,CASSSQPLAEEQYF
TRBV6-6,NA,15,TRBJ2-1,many,TGTGCCAGCAGCAAAGGACCCAATTCCTACAATGAGCAGTTCTTC,CASSKGPNSYNEQFF
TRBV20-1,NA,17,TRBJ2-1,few,TGCAGTGCTCGATCCCGGGATCATTTTAGCTCCTACAATGAGCAGTTCTTC,CSARSRDHFSSYNEQFF
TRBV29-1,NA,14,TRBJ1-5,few,TGCAGCGTTGACGAGGGGGATAGCAATCAGCCCCAGCATTTT,CSVDEGDSNQPQHF
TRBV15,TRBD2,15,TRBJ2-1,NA,TGTGCCACCAGCGCCGGGGGGGGCCGTTCACATGAGCAGTTCTTC,CATSAGGGRSHEQFF
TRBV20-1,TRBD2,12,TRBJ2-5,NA,TGCAGCGGGACGGGAGGCCAAGAGACCCAGTACTTC,CSGTGGQETQYF
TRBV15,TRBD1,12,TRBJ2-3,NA,TGTGCCACGAGCCACAGGGGAGATACGCAGTATTTT,CATSHRGDTQYF
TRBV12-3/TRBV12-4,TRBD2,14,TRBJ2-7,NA,TGTGCCAGCAGGATAGCGGGGGGGCGTTACGAGCAGTACTTC,CASRIAGGRYEQYF
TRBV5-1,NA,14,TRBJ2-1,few,TGCGCCAGCAGCTTGAGGCAGGGCAGCAATGAGCAGTTCTTC,CASSLRQGSNEQFF
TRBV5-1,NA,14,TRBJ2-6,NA,TGCGCCAGCAGCTGGCGCGGGGCGGACAACGTCCTGACTTTC,CASSWRGADNVLTF
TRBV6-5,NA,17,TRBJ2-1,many,TGTGCCAGCAGTTACAAGTCCACTAGGGTCCCCTACAATGAGCAGTTCTTC,CASSYKSTRVPYNEQFF
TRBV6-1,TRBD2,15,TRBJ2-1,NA,TGTGCCAGCATCCCCACTAGCGGGAGGGCCTATGAGCAGTTCTTC,CASIPTSGRAYEQFF
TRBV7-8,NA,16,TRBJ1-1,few,TGTGCCAGCAGCTTAGTCCCCTTGCCTATGAACACTGAAGCTTTCTTT,CASSLVPLPMNTEAFF
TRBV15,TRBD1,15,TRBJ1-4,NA,TGTGCCACCAGCACATCGACAGGGAGGTCTGAAAAACTGTTTTTT,CATSTSTGRSEKLFF
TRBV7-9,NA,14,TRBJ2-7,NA,TGTGCCAGCAGCCCACCCGGGTCCATCTACGAGCAGTACTTC,CASSPPGSIYEQYF
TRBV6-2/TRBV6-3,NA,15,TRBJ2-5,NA,TGTGCCAGCAGTTACTCGTTTCGTGGCCAAGAGACCCAGTACTTC,CASSYSFRGQETQYF
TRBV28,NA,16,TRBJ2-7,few,TGTGCCAGCAGCCCGACCGGCCAGGGGCGTTCCTACGAGCAGTACTTC,CASSPTGQGRSYEQYF
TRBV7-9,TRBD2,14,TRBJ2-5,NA,TGTGCCAGCTTCACTAGCGGGTACCAAGAGACCCAGTACTTC,CASFTSGYQETQYF
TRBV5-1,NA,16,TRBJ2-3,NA,TGCGCCAGCAGCTTGACGTCAGGGTGGACCACAGATACGCAGTATTTT,CASSLTSGWTTDTQYF
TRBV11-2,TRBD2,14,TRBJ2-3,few,TGTGCCAGCAGCTGGCGGGAGGGCGGAGATACGCAGTATTTT,CASSWREGGDTQYF
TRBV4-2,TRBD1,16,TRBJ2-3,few,TGTGCCAGCAGCCCTTGGGACAGGGGTAACACAGATACGCAGTATTTT,CASSPWDRGNTDTQYF
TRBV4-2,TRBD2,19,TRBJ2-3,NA,TGTGCCAGCAGCCAAGATCCCCTAGCAGCGGGAGGTCGGGCAGATACGCAGTATTTT,CASSQDPLAAGGRADTQYF
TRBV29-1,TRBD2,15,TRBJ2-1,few,TGCAGCGACTTAAAGTGGACTAGGTCGGGCAATGAGCAGTTCTTC,CSDLKWTRSGNEQFF
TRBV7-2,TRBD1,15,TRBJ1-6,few,TGTGCCAGCAGCCCAGGACAGGGGGCGAGCTCACCCCTCCACTTT,CASSPGQGASSPLHF
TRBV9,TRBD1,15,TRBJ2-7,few,TGTGCCAGCAGCGTAGGGGACAGGGAACCTTACGAGCAGTACTTC,CASSVGDREPYEQYF
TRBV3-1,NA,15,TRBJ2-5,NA,TGTGCCAGCAGCCCTGGGAGGGGGGCTAAAGAGACCCAGTACTTC,CASSPGRGAKETQYF
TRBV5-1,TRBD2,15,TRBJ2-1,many,TGCGCCAGCACTTCGGGGACTAGCATGGGCAATGAGCAGTTCTTC,CASTSGTSMGNEQFF
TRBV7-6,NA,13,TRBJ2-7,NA,TGTGCCAGCAGCTTAGTTTCAGTTTCCGAGCAGTACTTC,CASSLVSVSEQYF
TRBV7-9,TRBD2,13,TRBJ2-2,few,TGTGCCAGCAAGGCTAGCGGGACCGGGGAGCTGTTTTTT,CASKASGTGELFF
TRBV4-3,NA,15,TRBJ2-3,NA,TGCGCCAGCAGCCAACAGGTCGGCGGGGCAGATACGCAGTATTTT,CASSQQVGGADTQYF
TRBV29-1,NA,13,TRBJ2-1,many,TGCAGCGTTGAGACAGGTACCTACAATGAGCAGTTCTTC,CSVETGTYNEQFF
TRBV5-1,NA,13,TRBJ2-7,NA,TGCGCCAGCAGCTTGGCCGGTATGTCGCAACAGTACTTC,CASSLAGMSQQYF
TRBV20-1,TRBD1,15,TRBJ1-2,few,TGCAGTGCGCCAAACAGGGGGCCGGGGAACTATGGCTACACCTTC,CSAPNRGPGNYGYTF
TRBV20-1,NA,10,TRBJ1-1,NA,TGCAGTGCTTATGGGGGTGAAGCTTTCTTT,CSAYGGEAFF